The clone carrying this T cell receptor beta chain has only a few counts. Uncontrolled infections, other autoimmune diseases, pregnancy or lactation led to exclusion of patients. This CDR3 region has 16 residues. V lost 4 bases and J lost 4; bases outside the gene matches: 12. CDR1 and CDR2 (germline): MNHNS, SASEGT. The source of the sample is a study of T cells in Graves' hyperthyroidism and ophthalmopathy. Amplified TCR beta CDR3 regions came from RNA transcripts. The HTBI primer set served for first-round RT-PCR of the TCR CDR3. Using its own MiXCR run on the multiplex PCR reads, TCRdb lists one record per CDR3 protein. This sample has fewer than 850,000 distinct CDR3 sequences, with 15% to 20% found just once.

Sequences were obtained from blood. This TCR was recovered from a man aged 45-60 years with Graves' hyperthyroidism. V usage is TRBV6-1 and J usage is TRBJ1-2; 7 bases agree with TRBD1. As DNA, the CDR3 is TGTGCCAGCAGTGCGGGACAGCTTGTAGCGGCCTATGGCTACACCTTC. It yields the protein CASSAGQLVAAYGYTF.